One and the same sample provided the 28 T cell receptor beta chains below, sequenced in a study of blood T cell repertoires in COVID-19. Sequenced by immunoSEQ multiplex PCR; TCRdb stores in-frame clones only, minus some. The table includes about 200,000 clones, 75% to 90% detected once. Material: PBMCs or T cells enriched from blood (not recorded which). Receptor source: a man in his thirties or forties who had recovered from COVID-19.

Only one count was recorded for this clone. This chain connects TRBV2 to TRBJ1-5, with 10 bases lining up with TRBD1. V lost 6 bases and J lost 2; bases outside the gene matches: 4. The CDR3 has 15 residues. Germline CDR1 is SNHLY and CDR2 is FYNNEI. The CDR3 DNA follows: TGTGCCAGCAGGGCCGGGACAGGGGGCAATCAGCCCCAGCATTTT. Amino acids: CASRAGTGGNQPQHF.

The chain uses TRBV5-4 and TRBJ2-7, with D maybe TRBD1 (6 bases). The CDR3 length is 16 residues. In germline, CDR1 is SGHNT, CDR2 YYREEE (reference sequence). V was cut by 0 bases and J by 1 base, with 14 bases left in between. CDR3 amino acids: CASSLGGQRGSYEQYF. CDR3 nucleotide sequence: TGTGCCAGCAGCTTGGGAGGACAGAGGGGATCCTACGAGCAGTACTTC.

This clone appeared once. This rearrangement joins TRBV5-4 to TRBJ1-1; D not resolved. CDR3 size: 12 residues. The germline V gene encodes CDR1 SGHNT and CDR2 YYREEE (reference sequence). The V end lost 2 bases, the J end lost 11 bases, and 13 bases lay between the germline ends. CDR3 bases: TGTGCCAGCAGCTTCGAAAGTCATGAGGCTTTCTTT. It translates to CASSFESHEAFF.

The rearrangement uses TRBV6-5 and TRBJ1-2; D is unclear. The length of the CDR3 is 12 residues. Trimming removed 6 bases at V and 2 bases at J, with 7 bases between. Germline CDR1 and CDR2: MNHEY and SVGAGI. CDR3 sequence: CASRSINYGYTF. Written as DNA, the CDR3 is TGTGCCAGCAGATCTATAAACTATGGCTACACCTTC.

The CDR3: CASSVGTEITGELFF. The CDR3 nucleotides are TGTGCCAGCAGCGTTGGGACAGAAATTACCGGGGAGCTGTTTTTT. The chain combines TRBV11-1 with TRBJ2-2, with TRBD1 matching 7 bases. Germline CDR1 is SGHAT and CDR2 is FQDESV (reference sequence). Trimming cost V 5 bases and J 5 bases; bases outside gene matches: 8. The CDR3 is 15 residues long.

This rearrangement joins TRBV4-1 to TRBJ2-7; possibly TRBD2 for D (5 bases). CDR1 and CDR2 (germline): MGHRA, YSYEKL. With 6 bases removed from V and 0 bases from J, the gap between germline ends came to 15 bases. The CDR3 spans 15 residues. CDR3 protein: CASSFRTGSSYEQYF. CDR3 DNA: TGCGCCAGCAGTTTCCGGACGGGAAGCTCCTACGAGCAGTACTTC.

This clone has just one count. V gene TRBV7-9 combines with J gene TRBJ2-1; 8 bases agree with TRBD2. The CDR3 extends over 14 amino acids. The trim removed 2 bases at V and 7 bases at J, leaving 4 bases unmatched. Germline lookup yields CDR1 SEHNR and CDR2 FQNEAQ (reference sequence). CDR3 DNA: TGTGCCAGCAGCTTAATATTAGCGGGGAATGAGCAGTTCTTC. Its translation is CASSLILAGNEQFF.

The chain recombines TRBV6-2 or TRBV6-3 with TRBJ2-5, with 10 bases aligning to TRBD1. The germline V gene has CDR1 MNHEY and CDR2 SVGEGT. After removal of 5 bases from V and 3 bases from J, the junction contained 6 bases not matched to a gene. CDR3 length equals 15 residues. As DNA, the CDR3 is TGTGCCAGCAGTCCACGGACAGGGGGAAAAGAGACCCAGTACTTC. The encoded protein is CASSPRTGGKETQYF.

The chain is built from TRBV15 and TRBJ2-7; weak D call: TRBD1 (6 bases). Deletions cut 0 bases from V and 4 bases from J, with 7 bases between. The CDR3 has 13 amino acids. CDR1 is LNHNV and CDR2 is YYDKDF in the germline V gene (reference sequence). The CDR3: CATSRERGYEQYF. The CDR3, as DNA: TGTGCCACCAGCAGAGAGAGGGGGTACGAGCAGTACTTC.

This clone was recorded a few times. The DNA of the CDR3 is TGCGCCAGCAGACGACAGAGTTCCGCAGATACGCAGTATTTT. This gives the protein CASRRQSSADTQYF. The V call is TRBV4-1, the J call TRBJ2-3; D may be TRBD1 (5 bases). With 6 bases removed from V and 4 bases from J, the gap between germline ends came to 14 bases. Germline CDR1 reads MGHRA; CDR2 reads YSYEKL. The CDR3 runs 14 residues.

This chain uses TRBV6-5 with TRBJ2-7; 7 positions match TRBD2. The germline CDR1 and CDR2 sequences are MNHEY and SVGAGI. V lost 6 bases, J lost 0 bases, and 8 bases stayed unmatched. The CDR3 covers 15 residues. CDR3 loop: CASSQPGGSSYEQYF. CDR3 coding DNA: TGTGCCAGCAGCCAACCAGGCGGGAGCTCCTACGAGCAGTACTTC.

The rearrangement links TRBV7-2 to TRBJ2-2; possibly TRBD1 for D (5 bases). The CDR3 loop spans 17 amino acids. Germline lookup yields CDR1 SGHTA and CDR2 FQGNSA. With 3 bases removed from V and 1 base from J, the gap between germline ends came to 15 bases. The CDR3 nucleotides are TGTGCCAGCAGCTTCCTCAGGGTAGACTTGAACACCGGGGAGCTGTTTTTT. Amino acids: CASSFLRVDLNTGELFF.

V gene TRBV29-1 combines with J gene TRBJ2-7; 9 bases are shared with TRBD1. Trimming took 7 bases from V and 4 from J; bases not matched to a gene: 8. This CDR3 has 13 residues. The germline CDR1 and CDR2 sequences are SQVTM and ANQGSEA. The CDR3 DNA reads TGCAGCGGGCAAACCGGGACAGGGTACGAGCAGTACTTC. It codes for CSGQTGTGYEQYF.

The gene calls are TRBV7-8 and TRBJ1-6, with TRBD1 identical over 8 bases. This CDR3 has 16 residues. V lost 2 bases, J lost 7 bases, and 7 bases stayed unmatched. Looked up from germline, CDR1 is SGHVS and CDR2 is FQNEAQ. CDR3 in amino acids: CASSLQGADVNSPLHF. The CDR3 nucleotides read TGTGCCAGCAGCTTACAGGGGGCGGACGTCAATTCACCCCTCCACTTT.

This sequence joins TRBV11-2 and TRBJ2-7; weak D call: TRBD2 (5 bases). The V gene lost 3 bases and the J gene lost 3 bases, with 15 bases spanning the gap. In germline, CDR1 is SGHAT, CDR2 FQNNGV. This CDR3 spans 15 amino acids. The CDR3: CASSFSLAALYEQYF. The CDR3 DNA reads TGTGCCAGCAGCTTTTCCCTAGCAGCCCTCTACGAGCAGTACTTC. Looking up the rest from reference TRBV11-2 and TRBJ2-7 gives the full variable domain: EAGVAQSPRYKIIEKRQSVAFWCNPISGHATLYWYQQILGQGPKLLIQFQNNGVVDDSQLPKDRFSAERLKGVDSTLKIQPAKLEDSAVYLCASSFSLAALYEQYFGPGTRLTVT.

The CDR3, as DNA: TGTGCCAGCAGCTTGGTCGGCCCGGGGAACACTGAAGCTTTCTTT. Protein: CASSLVGPGNTEAFF. The rearrangement links TRBV7-9 to TRBJ1-1, with D hard to call. Germline V gene sequence: CDR1 SEHNR, CDR2 FQNEAQ (reference sequence). The CDR3 extends over 15 amino acids. V lost 3 bases and J lost 1, with 12 bases in between.

The DNA for the CDR3 is TGCGCCAGCTCGAAGCGGGGGGGCGGCACAGATACGCAGTATTTT. As protein: CASSKRGGGTDTQYF. V and J are TRBV4-3 and TRBJ2-3; 10 bases line up with TRBD2. V lost 8 bases, J lost 1 base, and 6 bases stayed unmatched. Germline assignment: CDR1 LGHNA and CDR2 YSLEER. CDR3 length: 15 residues.

This chain joins TRBV18 and TRBJ2-1; the match to TRBD2 covers 13 bases. Unmatched junction bases numbered 8, after V lost 2 bases and J lost 4 bases. This CDR3 has 18 residues. Germline loops: CDR1 KGHSH, CDR2 LQKENI. The CDR3 DNA sequence: TGTGCCAGCTCACCAATACAACTAGCGGGAGGGACTTACAATGAGCAGTTCTTC. Protein: CASSPIQLAGGTYNEQFF.

The chain carries TRBV5-1 and TRBJ2-3; D is perhaps TRBD2 (5 bases). V was shortened by 0 bases and J by 4 bases, with 12 bases between the two germline ends. The CDR3 is 15 amino acids. Germline V gene data show CDR1 as SGHRS and CDR2 as YFSETQ. CDR3 DNA: TGCGCCAGCAGCTTGGAGGTTGGGAGAGCAGATACGCAGTATTTT. This sequence encodes CASSLEVGRADTQYF.

This chain links TRBV30 with TRBJ1-5; 7 positions agree with TRBD1. The CDR3 is made up of 15 amino acids. Trimming cost V 0 bases and J 7 bases; bases outside gene matches: 9. CDR1 is GTSNPN and CDR2 is SVGIG in the germline V gene (reference sequence). The CDR3 is CAWSVGGGGVQPQHF. CDR3 sequence (DNA): TGTGCCTGGAGTGTAGGGGGCGGTGGGGTCCAGCCCCAGCATTTT.

The chain couples TRBV29-1 to TRBJ1-2; 9 bases are a match to TRBD1. The junction had 4 bases not matched to a gene; V was cut back by 2 bases and J by 3 bases. The CDR3 is made up of 14 amino acids. The germline CDR1 and CDR2 sequences are SQVTM and ANQGSEA. The CDR3 sequence is CSVETTGGDYGYTF. The CDR3 nucleotides are TGCAGCGTTGAAACGACAGGGGGAGACTATGGCTACACCTTC.

V gene TRBV5-4 combines with J gene TRBJ1-2; TRBD1 matches 8 bases. The CDR3 runs 15 residues. The V segment lost 5 bases and the J segment 7 bases; nucleotides outside the gene matches: 13. From germline, CDR1 is SGHNT and CDR2 YYREEE (reference sequence). The CDR3 protein is CASRTLTGAIRGYTF. For the CDR3, the DNA is TGTGCCAGCAGGACCTTGACAGGGGCAATTCGTGGCTACACCTTC.

This chain links TRBV6-2 or TRBV6-3 with TRBJ2-5; 10 bases agree with TRBD2. The CDR3 has 15 amino acids. Germline V gene lookup returns CDR1 MNHEY and CDR2 SVGEGT. The ends lost 5 bases at V and 2 bases at J; junction bases unmatched: 5. The CDR3 region is CASSSLAGVQETQYF. The CDR3 nucleotides read TGTGCCAGCAGTAGCCTAGCGGGGGTACAAGAGACCCAGTACTTC.

This chain joins TRBV4-1 and TRBJ1-2; 7 nucleotides align to TRBD1. The germline V gene encodes CDR1 MGHRA and CDR2 YSYEKL. After removal of 0 bases from V and 4 bases from J, the junction contained 2 bases not matched to a gene. The CDR3 totals 14 residues. In DNA, the CDR3 is TGCGCCAGCAGCCAAGAAGGACAGGTCTATGGCTACACCTTC. This gives the protein CASSQEGQVYGYTF.

This chain joins TRBV24-1 and TRBJ2-1, with 9 bases fitting TRBD1. The CDR3 runs 13 residues. The V segment lost 4 bases and the J segment 15 bases; nucleotides outside the gene matches: 9. CDR1 and CDR2 from the germline V gene are KGHDR and SFDVKD. DNA for the CDR3: TGTGCCACCAGTGAGGCGACAGGGGGAGGTCTGTTCTTC. Protein product: CATSEATGGGLFF.

This clone was counted once. V usage is TRBV19 and J usage is TRBJ1-1; D not resolved. This CDR3 is built from 14 residues. V was shortened by 3 bases and J by 0 bases, with 8 bases between the two germline ends. Germline V CDR1 and CDR2: LNHDA, SQIVND (reference sequence). The CDR3 nucleotides are TGTGCCAGTAGTATTGCGGAGGTGAACACTGAAGCTTTCTTT. Its translation is CASSIAEVNTEAFF. The full variable domain, completed using reference TRBV19 and TRBJ1-1, is DGGITQSPKYLFRKEGQNVTLSCEQNLNHDAMYWYRQDPGQGLRLIYYSQIVNDFQKGDIAEGYSVSREKKESFPLTVTSAQKNPTAFYLCASSIAEVNTEAFFGQGTRLTVV.

This clone appeared a few times. The chain combines TRBV3-1 (or the pseudogene TRBV3-2) with TRBJ1-1; no definite D call. With 5 bases removed from V and 4 bases from J, the gap between germline ends came to 14 bases. The CDR3 loop spans 14 amino acids. The germline V gene encodes CDR1 LGHDT and CDR2 YNNKEL (reference sequence). CDR3: CASSLSWEVTEAFF. The CDR3 region has the DNA TGTGCCAGCAGCTTGTCTTGGGAGGTCACTGAAGCTTTCTTT.

This chain joins TRBV30 and TRBJ1-2; no reliable D call. There are 13 residues in the CDR3. Trimming removed 2 bases at V and 2 bases at J, with 9 bases between. Looked up from germline, CDR1 is GTSNPN and CDR2 is SVGIG (reference sequence). CDR3 sequence (DNA): TGTGCCTGGAGTCCCGGGGAAAACTATGGCTACACCTTC. Residues: CAWSPGENYGYTF.